This paragraph reports one TCR beta chain. The antigen remains undetermined. The CDR3 length is 17 residues. V was shortened by 0 bases and J by 0 bases, with 9 bases between the two germline ends. Looked up from germline, CDR1 is SEHNR and CDR2 is FQNEAQ (reference sequence). This specimen comes from a study of cytotoxic CD8 clonotypes in ibrutinib-treated CLL. Sequenced by immunoSEQ multiplex PCR; TCRdb stores in-frame clones only, minus some. This table has about 270,000 clones, 76% appearing once. Overall study results and limits: Clonality grew at ibrutinib response; at progression, it decreased back toward baseline. Baseline levels of clonality went above those of age-matched healthy donors and moved with circulating CD8+ T-cell counts.

The TCR originated in a human donor with chronic lymphocytic leukemia. The V gene is TRBV7-9, the J gene TRBJ1-6; D gene uncertain. The sequences come from PBMCs, collected at disease progression, from a patient treated with ibrutinib. The CDR3 DNA reads as TGTGCCAGCAGCTTAGCAGGGTTTAGCTCCTATAATTCACCCCTCCACTTT. It specifies CASSLAGFSSYNSPLHF.